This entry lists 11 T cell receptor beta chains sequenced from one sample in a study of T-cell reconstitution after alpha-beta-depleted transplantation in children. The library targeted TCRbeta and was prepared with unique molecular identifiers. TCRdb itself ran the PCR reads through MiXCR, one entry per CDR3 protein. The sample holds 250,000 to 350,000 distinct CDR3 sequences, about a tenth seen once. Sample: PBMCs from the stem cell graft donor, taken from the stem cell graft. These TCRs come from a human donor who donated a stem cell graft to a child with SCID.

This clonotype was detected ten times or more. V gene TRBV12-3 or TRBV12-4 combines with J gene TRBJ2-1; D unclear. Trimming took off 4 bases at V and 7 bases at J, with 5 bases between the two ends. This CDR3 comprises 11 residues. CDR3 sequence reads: CASSWDNEQFF. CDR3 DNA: TGTGCCAGCAGTTGGGATAATGAGCAGTTCTTC.

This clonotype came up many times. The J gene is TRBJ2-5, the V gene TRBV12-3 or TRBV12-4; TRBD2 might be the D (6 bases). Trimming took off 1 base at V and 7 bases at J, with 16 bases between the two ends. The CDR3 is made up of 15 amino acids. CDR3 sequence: CASSLEGSGITTQYF. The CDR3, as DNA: TGTGCCAGCAGTTTAGAGGGTAGCGGTATTACGACCCAGTACTTC.

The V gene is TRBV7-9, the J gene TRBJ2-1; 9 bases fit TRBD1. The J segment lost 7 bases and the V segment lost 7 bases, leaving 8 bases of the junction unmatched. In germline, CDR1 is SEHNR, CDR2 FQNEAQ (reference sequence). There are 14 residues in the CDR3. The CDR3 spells CASTPGQGRNEQFF. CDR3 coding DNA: TGTGCCAGCACCCCCGGACAGGGGAGGAATGAGCAGTTCTTC.

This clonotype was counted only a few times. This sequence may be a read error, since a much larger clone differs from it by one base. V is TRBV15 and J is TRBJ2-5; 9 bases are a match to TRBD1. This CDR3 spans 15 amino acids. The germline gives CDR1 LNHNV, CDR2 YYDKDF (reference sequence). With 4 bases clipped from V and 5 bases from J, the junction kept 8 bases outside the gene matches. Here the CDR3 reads CATSTRDRVRETQYF. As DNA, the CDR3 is TGTGCCACCAGCACTCGGGACAGGGTGAGGGAGACCCAGTACTTC.

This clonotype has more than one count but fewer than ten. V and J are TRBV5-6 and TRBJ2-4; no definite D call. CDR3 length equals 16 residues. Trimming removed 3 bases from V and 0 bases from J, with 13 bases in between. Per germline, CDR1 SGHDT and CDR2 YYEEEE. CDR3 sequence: CASSSNLIVAKNIQYF. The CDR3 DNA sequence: TGTGCCAGCAGCTCCAACCTCATAGTAGCCAAAAACATTCAGTACTTC.

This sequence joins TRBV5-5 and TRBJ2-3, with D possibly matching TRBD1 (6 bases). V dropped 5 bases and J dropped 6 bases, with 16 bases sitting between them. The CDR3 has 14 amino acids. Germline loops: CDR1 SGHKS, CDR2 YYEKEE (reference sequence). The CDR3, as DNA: TGTGCCAGCAGTTTCCTACAGGGTACCGATACGCAGTATTTT. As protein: CASSFLQGTDTQYF. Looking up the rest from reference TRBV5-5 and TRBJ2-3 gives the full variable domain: DAGVTQSPTHLIKTRGQQVTLRCSPISGHKSVSWYQQVLGQGPQFIFQYYEKEERGRGNFPDRFSARQFPNYSSELNVNALLLGDSALYLCASSFLQGTDTQYFGPGTRLTVL.

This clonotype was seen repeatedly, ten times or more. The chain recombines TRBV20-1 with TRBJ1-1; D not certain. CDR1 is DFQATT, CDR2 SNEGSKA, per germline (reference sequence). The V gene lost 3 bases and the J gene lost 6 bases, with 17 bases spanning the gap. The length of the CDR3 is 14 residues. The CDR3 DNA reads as TGCAGTGCTAGTCCCCAGGCTCGAGGTCCTGAAGCTTTCTTT. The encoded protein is CSASPQARGPEAFF.

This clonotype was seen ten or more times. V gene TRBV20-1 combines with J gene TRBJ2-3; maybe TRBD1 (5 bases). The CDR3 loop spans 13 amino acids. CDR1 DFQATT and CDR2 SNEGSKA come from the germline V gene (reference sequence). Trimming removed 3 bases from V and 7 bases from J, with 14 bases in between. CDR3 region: CSARHGALNTQYF. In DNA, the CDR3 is TGCAGTGCTAGGCATGGGGCCCTTAATACGCAGTATTTT.

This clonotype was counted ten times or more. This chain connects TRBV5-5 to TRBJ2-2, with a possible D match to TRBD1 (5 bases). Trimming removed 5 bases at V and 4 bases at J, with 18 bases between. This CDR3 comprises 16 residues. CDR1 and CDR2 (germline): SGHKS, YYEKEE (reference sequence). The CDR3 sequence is CASSFTGGDATGELFF. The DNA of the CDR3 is TGTGCCAGCAGTTTTACAGGTGGCGATGCCACCGGGGAGCTGTTTTTT.

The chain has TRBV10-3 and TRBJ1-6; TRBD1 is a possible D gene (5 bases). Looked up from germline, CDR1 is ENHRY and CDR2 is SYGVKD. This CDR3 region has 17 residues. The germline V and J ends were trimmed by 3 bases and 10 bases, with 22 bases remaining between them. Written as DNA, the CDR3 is TGTGCCATCAGTGACCGTATTGGTGGGCAGGGACGATCACCCCTCCACTTT. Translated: CAISDRIGGQGRSPLHF.

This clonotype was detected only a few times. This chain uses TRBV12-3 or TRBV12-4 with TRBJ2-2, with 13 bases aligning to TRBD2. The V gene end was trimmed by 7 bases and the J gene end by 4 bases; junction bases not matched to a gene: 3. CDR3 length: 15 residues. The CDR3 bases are TGTGCCAGCATACTAGCGGGGGGGGCCACCGGGGAGCTGTTTTTT. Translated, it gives CASILAGGATGELFF.